This TCR beta chain was captured by sequencing in a study of blood T cells in healthy people across ages. The use of a sample-barcoded 5' primer and a J-beta primer mix characterized a second PCR of roughly 7 to 12 cycles. One entry per CDR3 protein results from TCRdb running MiXCR on the 5' RACE reads. The profile shows hundreds of thousands of distinct CDR3 sequences, nearly 25% of them singletons. This clonotype has more than one count but fewer than ten. These data were likewise used in another study, on T cells of mothers and their children.

This TCR came from a boy between 10 and 17 years old in good health. Sequencing was carried out using blood.

DNA for the CDR3: TGCGCCAGCAGCTCAAGGGGACTAGCGGGAGAGACCCAGTACTTC. Translating it yields CASSSRGLAGETQYF. The gene calls are TRBV5-1 and TRBJ2-5, with 12 bases fitting TRBD2. V trimming: 3 bases; J trimming: 4 bases; junction bases outside the gene matches: 4. This CDR3 contains 15 residues. Per the germline V gene, CDR1 is SGHRS and CDR2 is YFSETQ.